This TCR beta chain was recorded in a study of cytomegalovirus exposure and HLA in healthy donors. Points from the study as a whole: In a later analysis, parvovirus B19, influenza, CMV and Epstein-Barr virus appeared linked to several top co-occurrence clusters.

As to this clone: The antigen is not known.

PCR was performed using 60 Vbeta and 13 Jbeta primers. Sequencing was performed with immunoSEQ multiplex PCR; in TCRdb, only in-frame clones are kept and a portion is missing. The sample records approximately 81,000 clones, 77% being singletons. The TCR comes from a man aged 50-60 years in good health and CMV-seropositive. The sample was PBMCs.

The CDR3 sequence is CASSPGLAETQYF. In nucleotides, the CDR3 is TGCGCCAGCAGCCCGGGACTAGCGGAGACCCAGTACTTC. The rearrangement joins TRBV4-3 to TRBJ2-5; 10 positions match TRBD2. J was trimmed by 5 bases and V by 4 bases; bases with no gene match: 1. The CDR3 extends over 13 amino acids. CDR1 and CDR2 from the germline V gene are LGHNA and YSLEER.